This TCR beta chain was sequenced during a study of blood T cell repertoires in COVID-19. About the research overall: Spain, Italy and the United States supplied samples that represented acute and convalescent COVID-19. Nucleic acid was either cDNA or gDNA, and it came from T cells, B-cell-depleted T cells, or PBMCs.

Study processing details: Reference gene primer amplification gave nucleated cell count estimates. Sequencing used immunoSEQ multiplex PCR; TCRdb keeps in-frame clones, though not all of them. The DNA gave D and trimming, while V, J and clone size come from that table. This sample has some 320,000 clones; about 91% occur once, and the top ten carry more than 6.5%. CDR3 size: 15 residues. V was pared by 1 base and J by 4 bases, with 13 bases between. The germline CDR1 and CDR2 sequences are SEHNR and FQNEAQ (reference sequence). This receptor was taken from a woman in her twenties or thirties who had recovered from COVID-19. The chain employs TRBV7-9 and TRBJ1-1; D perhaps matches TRBD1 (5 bases). The sample consisted of peripheral blood. CDR3 loop: CASSLVLAGITEAFF. CDR3 sequence (DNA): TGTGCCAGCAGCTTAGTCCTGGCAGGGATCACTGAAGCTTTCTTT.